This TCR beta chain was identified during a study of blood T cell repertoires in COVID-19. As for the study in general: Spain, Italy and the United States supplied samples that represented acute and convalescent COVID-19. Sample material is recorded as cDNA or gDNA derived from T cells, B-cell-depleted T cells, or PBMCs.

The trim removed 0 bases at V and 6 bases at J, leaving 2 bases unmatched. The germline V gene encodes CDR1 SGDLS and CDR2 YYNGEE. The CDR3 totals 15 residues. Authors' processing steps: Estimates of nucleated cell counts were drawn from the amplification of reference gene primers. The method was immunoSEQ multiplex PCR; TCRdb's version includes in-frame clones alone and lacks a portion of them. For V, J and clone size, that table is used; D and trimming come from the DNA. The table has about 100,000 clones, roughly 87% seen once; the top ten hold roughly 6.5%. The rearrangement links TRBV9 to TRBJ1-6; 8 bases align to TRBD1. The clonotype comes from a woman aged 55-69 years with acute or convalescent COVID-19. The sequenced sample was peripheral blood. CDR3 in amino acids: CASSVAGQGNSPLHF. In nucleotides, the CDR3 is TGTGCCAGCAGCGTAGCCGGACAGGGTAATTCACCCCTCCACTTT.